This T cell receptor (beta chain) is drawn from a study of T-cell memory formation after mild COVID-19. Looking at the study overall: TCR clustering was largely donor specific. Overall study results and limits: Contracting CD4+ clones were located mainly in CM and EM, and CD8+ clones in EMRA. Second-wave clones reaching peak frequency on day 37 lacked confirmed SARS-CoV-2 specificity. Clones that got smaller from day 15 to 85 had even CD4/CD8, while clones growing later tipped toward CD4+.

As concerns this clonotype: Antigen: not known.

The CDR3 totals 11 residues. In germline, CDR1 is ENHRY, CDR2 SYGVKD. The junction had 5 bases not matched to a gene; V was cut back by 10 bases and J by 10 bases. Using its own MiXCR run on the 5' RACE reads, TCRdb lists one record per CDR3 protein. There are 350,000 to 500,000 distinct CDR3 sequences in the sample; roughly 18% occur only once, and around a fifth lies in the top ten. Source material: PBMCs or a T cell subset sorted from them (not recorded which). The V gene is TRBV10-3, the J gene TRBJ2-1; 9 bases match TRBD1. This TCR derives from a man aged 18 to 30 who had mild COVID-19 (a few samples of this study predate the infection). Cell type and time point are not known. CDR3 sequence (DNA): TGTGCCAGCACAGGGGGCGGAGAGCAGTTCTTC. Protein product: CASTGGGEQFF.